This TCR beta chain was obtained from a study of T-cell memory formation after mild COVID-19. Overall study context: TCR clusters were mostly confined to one donor each.

Study conclusions and caveats: Some SARS-CoV-2-responding clones were already detected in memory before infection. Contracting clones localized mainly to CM and EM when CD4+ and mainly to EMRA when CD8+.

UMIs and sample barcodes were carried by the TCR alpha and TCR beta cDNA libraries that 5'RACE produced using constant-segment primers. TCRdb re-called the 5' RACE reads through MiXCR, storing one row per CDR3 protein. The table includes fewer than 400,000 distinct CDR3 sequences, approximately 15% detected once. This clonotype was found a few times. Its antigen is not known. Trimming took off 6 bases at V and 2 bases at J, with 11 bases between the two ends. Germline V gene data show CDR1 as MNHEY and CDR2 as SVGEGT. The CDR3 covers 14 residues. This TCR came from a man between 18 and 29 years old who had mild COVID-19 (a few samples of this study predate the infection). Cell type and time point are not known. J is TRBJ1-3 and V is TRBV6-2 or TRBV6-3; D call uncertain. Sequencing was performed on PBMCs or a T cell subset sorted from them (not recorded which). The CDR3 bases are TGTGCCAGCAGCGTCGGTGGCCCTGGAAACACCATATATTTT. Amino acid sequence: CASSVGGPGNTIYF.